Below are 21 T cell receptor beta chains sequenced from a single sample in a study of blood T cells in healthy people across ages (dated by TCRdb to the mid-2010s). Libraries were built with 5' RACE. The instrument was an Illumina HiSeq 2500. A second PCR of 7 to 11 cycles was performed with a sample-barcoded 5' primer and a J-beta primer mix. Starting from the raw public reads, TCRdb applied fastp trimming at Q25, assembled clones with MiXCR and retained in-frame beta chains. Each CDR3 protein gets just one entry, which takes the most common genes and DNA from the rows behind it. The sample table contains over a million distinct CDR3 sequences; only one count was recorded for approximately 43% of them. The leading ten clones occupy approximately 4.1% of the sample. Sequencing used blood. The source is a woman between 18 and 29 years old in good health.

The J gene is TRBJ2-6, the V gene TRBV6-2 or TRBV6-3, with D unresolved. The CDR3 length is 15 residues. Germline CDR1 reads MNHEY; CDR2 reads SVGEGT. V dropped 7 bases and J dropped 2 bases, with 12 bases sitting between them. This CDR3 is CASTLSRTGANVLTF. CDR3 DNA: TGTGCCAGCACCCTATCTAGGACTGGGGCCAACGTCCTGACTTTC.

This clonotype showed up just a few times. The chain couples TRBV21-1 to TRBJ2-3; the table's D gene call, TRBD1, was not cross checked with the DNA. TRBV21-1 is tagged as a pseudogene. The CDR3 runs to 17 residues. CDR3 DNA: TGTGCCAGCAGCCCCCGGGGCAACGGACGGAGCACAGATACGCAGTATTTT. The encoded protein is CASSPRGNGRSTDTQYF.

The chain couples TRBV6-6 to TRBJ2-7; 11 positions agree with TRBD2. After removal of 5 bases from V and 0 bases from J, the junction contained 3 bases not matched to a gene. Germline CDR1 MNHNY, CDR2 SVGAGI (reference sequence). This CDR3 is 15 amino acids long. CDR3 region: CASSALAGASYEQYF. CDR3 sequence (DNA): TGTGCCAGCAGTGCACTAGCGGGGGCCTCCTACGAGCAGTACTTC.

The V gene is TRBV7-9, the J gene TRBJ2-1, with 8 positions matching TRBD2. Germline CDR1 reads SEHNR; CDR2 reads FQNEAQ (reference sequence). J lost 8 bases, V lost 6 bases, and 9 bases had no gene match. The CDR3 sequence is 14 residues long. The CDR3 region is CASRKSGSNDEQFF. The CDR3, as DNA: TGTGCCAGCAGAAAAAGCGGGAGCAACGATGAGCAGTTCTTC.

The chain is built from TRBV4-1 and TRBJ2-2; D not certain. The V end lost 0 bases, the J end lost 3 bases, and 5 bases lay between the germline ends. The CDR3 runs to 14 residues. Germline V gene sequence: CDR1 MGHRA, CDR2 YSYEKL. The CDR3 sequence: CASSQDRYTGELFF. CDR3 DNA: TGCGCCAGCAGCCAAGATCGGTACACCGGGGAGCTGTTTTTT.

This chain links TRBV4-2 with TRBJ2-1; 8 bases match TRBD2. Germline CDR1 LGHNA, CDR2 YNFKEQ. The CDR3 runs 13 residues. Germline trimming cut 7 bases from V and 6 bases from J; bases unmatched to any gene: 5. The CDR3 DNA sequence: TGTGCCAGCACCGTAGCGGGATCCAATGAGCAGTTCTTC. Its translation: CASTVAGSNEQFF.

Only a few counts were recorded for this clonotype. The V and J genes are TRBV4-1 and TRBJ2-2; no definite D call. This CDR3 comprises 15 residues. V dropped 1 base and J dropped 3 bases, with 9 bases sitting between them. The V gene's germline CDR1 is MGHRA and CDR2 YSYEKL. The CDR3 nucleotides read TGCGCCAGCAGCCAAGGCGACTTTTACACCGGGGAGCTGTTTTTT. Translation: CASSQGDFYTGELFF.

This clonotype has just a few counts. The chain combines TRBV29-1 with TRBJ2-7, with D unclear. The CDR3 sequence is 13 residues long. The germline V gene encodes CDR1 SQVTM and CDR2 ANQGSEA. Trimming removed 5 bases from V and 2 bases from J, with 13 bases in between. CDR3 protein: CSVLGFETYEQYF. The CDR3 coding sequence is TGCAGCGTTCTAGGGTTTGAGACCTACGAGCAGTACTTC.

This clonotype was seen just once. V is TRBV9 and J is TRBJ2-1; 7 bases match TRBD2. This CDR3 spans 16 amino acids. In germline, CDR1 is SGDLS, CDR2 YYNGEE. J lost 8 bases, V lost 4 bases, and 15 bases had no gene match. The CDR3 DNA is TGTGCCAGCAGCTCCGGGACTAACGGGAGGTCGGATGAGCAGTTCTTC. Protein: CASSSGTNGRSDEQFF.

The J gene is TRBJ2-1, the V gene TRBV6-1; TRBD2 aligns across 12 bases. V lost 6 bases to trimming and J lost 6 bases; unmatched junction nucleotides: 12. The CDR3 is 17 amino acids. The V gene's germline CDR1 is MNHNS and CDR2 SASEGT. The CDR3 DNA follows: TGTGCCAGCAGCTTCGGACTAGCGGGACTGGGAACCAATGAGCAGTTCTTC. Translating gives CASSFGLAGLGTNEQFF.

This clonotype was recorded a few times. The rearrangement joins TRBV10-3 to TRBJ2-3, with D possibly being TRBD2 (5 bases). CDR3 length: 15 amino acids. Germline V gives CDR1 ENHRY, CDR2 SYGVKD. Deletions cut 3 bases from V and 1 base from J, with 11 bases between. The CDR3 protein is CAISDGLAGTDTQYF. The CDR3 bases are TGTGCCATCAGTGACGGGCTAGCAGGCACAGATACGCAGTATTTT.

The chain recombines TRBV7-2 with TRBJ2-1, with 7 bases that match TRBD1. V lost 0 bases and J lost 6; bases outside the gene matches: 8. The CDR3 totals 16 residues. Germline V lookup: CDR1 SGHTA, CDR2 FQGNSA. The chain's CDR3 is CASSLATGSWSNEQFF. The CDR3 DNA is TGTGCCAGCAGCTTAGCGACAGGGTCGTGGAGCAATGAGCAGTTCTTC. The whole variable domain, remainder taken from reference TRBV7-2 and TRBJ2-1, is GAGVSQSPSNKVTEKGKDVELRCDPISGHTALYWYRQSLGQGLEFLIYFQGNSAPDKSGLPSDRFSAERTGGSVSTLTIQRTQQEDSAVYLCASSLATGSWSNEQFFGPGTRLTVL.

The J gene is TRBJ2-1, the V gene TRBV4-3; no definite D call. Germline CDR1 is LGHNA and CDR2 is YSLEER. Trimming removed 1 base at V and 10 bases at J, with 5 bases between. The CDR3 loop spans 11 amino acids. The CDR3 here is CASSQGWEQFF. The CDR3 bases are TGCGCCAGCAGCCAAGGATGGGAGCAGTTCTTC.

This clonotype was picked up a small number of times. The chain carries TRBV20-1 and TRBJ2-1; 8 bases fit TRBD2. The CDR3 runs 14 residues. Germline V gene data show CDR1 as DFQATT and CDR2 as SNEGSKA (reference sequence). Unmatched junction bases numbered 4, after V lost 6 bases and J lost 0 bases. In DNA form, the CDR3 reads TGCAGTGCCCAGACTAGCGACTCCTACAATGAGCAGTTCTTC. This translates into CSAQTSDSYNEQFF.

V and J are TRBV10-3 and TRBJ1-2; TRBD1 matches 7 bases. This CDR3 has 15 amino acids. The germline CDR1 and CDR2 sequences are ENHRY and SYGVKD. With V trimmed by 5 bases and J by 4 bases, 10 bases remained unmatched. In DNA, the CDR3 is TGTGCCATCAGTAAGGAGGTGGACAGGCGCTATGGCTACACCTTC. Translating it yields CAISKEVDRRYGYTF.

This clonotype showed up just a few times. J is TRBJ2-7 and V is TRBV12-3 or TRBV12-4, with unresolved D. The V end was cut by 5 bases, the J end by 6 bases, with 8 bases between. The CDR3 contains 11 residues. The chain's CDR3 is CASSRNLEQYF. In DNA form, the CDR3 reads TGTGCCAGCAGTAGAAACCTCGAGCAGTACTTC.

The rearrangement links TRBV5-4 to TRBJ1-5; no firm D call. The V end was cut by 0 bases, the J end by 5 bases, with 6 bases between. This CDR3 is 13 amino acids long. Germline V gives CDR1 SGHNT, CDR2 YYREEE (reference sequence). The CDR3, as DNA: TGTGCCAGCAGCTTGGGAGAGGATCAGCCCCAGCATTTT. Translating gives CASSLGEDQPQHF.

This clonotype appeared a few times. One end of the junction does not line up with germline, which may come from a read error. The genes are TRBV25-1 and TRBJ2-4; a weak D match, TRBD1 (6 bases). The DNA end favors TRBJ2-7, so the J call may be wrong. CDR1 MGHDK and CDR2 SYGVNS come from the germline V gene. This CDR3 has 14 residues. The CDR3 sequence: CASGDRYPSGEQYF. The CDR3, as DNA: TGTGCCAGCGGTGACAGGTACCCTTCCGGCGAGCAGTACTTC.

V and J are TRBV5-1 and TRBJ2-7; 9 bases align to TRBD2. V shed 6 bases and J 3 bases; nucleotides not matched to a gene: 16. There are 17 residues in the CDR3. The V gene's germline CDR1 is SGHRS and CDR2 YFSETQ. CDR3 DNA: TGCGCCAGCACCCCTTTGGGGCTAGCGGGGATAAGCTACGAGCAGTACTTC. It codes for CASTPLGLAGISYEQYF.

The CDR3 loop is CASSRGAASYEQYF. CDR3 bases: TGTGCCAGCAGTCGAGGGGCAGCCTCCTACGAGCAGTACTTC. This sequence joins TRBV12-3 or TRBV12-4 and TRBJ2-4, with D perhaps being TRBD1 or TRBD2 (5 bases each). The closer fit of TRBJ2-7 to the DNA end suggests the J call may be wrong. The length of the CDR3 is 14 residues.

The gene calls are TRBV24-1 and TRBJ1-5; D perhaps matches TRBD1 (5 bases). Between the trimmed V and J ends, which lost 0 bases and 11 bases, there was a span of 7 bases. Looked up from germline, CDR1 is KGHDR and CDR2 is SFDVKD. The CDR3 consists of 12 residues. CDR3 region: CATSDLGGAQHF. The CDR3 DNA follows: TGTGCCACCAGTGATTTGGGGGGAGCCCAGCATTTT.